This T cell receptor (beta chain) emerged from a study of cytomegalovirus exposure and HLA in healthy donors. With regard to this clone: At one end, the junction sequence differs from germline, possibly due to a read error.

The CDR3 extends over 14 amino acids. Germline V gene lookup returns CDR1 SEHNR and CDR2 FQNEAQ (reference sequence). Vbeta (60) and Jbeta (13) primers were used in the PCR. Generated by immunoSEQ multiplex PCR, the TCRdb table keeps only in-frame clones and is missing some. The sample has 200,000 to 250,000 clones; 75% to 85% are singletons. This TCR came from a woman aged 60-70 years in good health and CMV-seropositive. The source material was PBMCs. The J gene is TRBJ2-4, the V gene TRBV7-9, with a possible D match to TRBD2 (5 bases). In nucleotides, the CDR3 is TGTTCCAGCAGCATCCCGCAGGAGGAGAACATTCAGTACTTC. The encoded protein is CSSSIPQEENIQYF.